The 21 T cell receptor beta chains below were found in one sample sequenced in a study of T cells in Graves' hyperthyroidism and ophthalmopathy. TCR beta CDR3 regions were amplified from RNA transcripts. The TCR CDR3 was amplified in a first-round RT-PCR using the HTBI primer set. TCRdb reprocessed the multiplex PCR reads via MiXCR and lists one record per CDR3 protein. Of fewer than 750,000 distinct CDR3 sequences in the sample, roughly 15% were seen once. Source material: blood. The receptors originated from a woman aged 45 to 65 with Graves' ophthalmopathy.

This clonotype was seen ten or more times. CDR3 in amino acids: CASSFPNTEAFF. The CDR3 nucleotides are TGCGCCAGCAGCTTCCCGAACACTGAAGCTTTCTTT. The genes are TRBV5-1 and TRBJ1-1; no clear D. This CDR3 comprises 12 residues. CDR1 and CDR2 from the germline V gene are SGHRS and YFSETQ. Trimming left V 2 bases short and J 1 base short, with 3 bases between.

In its sample, this clonotype was seen many times. The chain couples TRBV7-2 to TRBJ2-7; D remains ambiguous. Per germline, CDR1 SGHTA and CDR2 FQGNSA. The V end lost 1 base, the J end lost 3 bases, and 10 bases lay between the germline ends. CDR3 size: 14 residues. The CDR3 DNA reads TGTGCCAGCAGCTTAGTAGCCGAGAACTACGAGCAGTACTTC. Its protein is CASSLVAENYEQYF. Full variable domain (missing parts from reference TRBV7-2 and TRBJ2-7): GAGVSQSPSNKVTEKGKDVELRCDPISGHTALYWYRQSLGQGLEFLIYFQGNSAPDKSGLPSDRFSAERTGGSVSTLTIQRTQQEDSAVYLCASSLVAENYEQYFGPGTRLTVT.

Many counts were recorded for this clonotype. The CDR3 protein is CASSQFHQNTEAFF. Here the CDR3 DNA reads TGTGCCAGCAGCCAATTTCACCAGAACACTGAAGCTTTCTTT. The V gene is TRBV3-1, the J gene TRBJ1-1, with unresolved D. Germline values: CDR1 LGHDT, CDR2 YNNKEL (reference sequence). The CDR3 consists of 14 residues. Trimming removed 2 bases from V and 1 base from J, with 8 bases in between.

This clonotype was seen ten or more times. This sequence joins TRBV20-1 and TRBJ1-1; D call uncertain. The V and J ends lost 0 bases and 0 bases respectively, with 14 bases between them. The CDR3 covers 16 residues. The germline V gene encodes CDR1 DFQATT and CDR2 SNEGSKA (reference sequence). This CDR3 reads CSARDSAVGMNTEAFF. The CDR3, as DNA: TGCAGTGCTAGAGATTCAGCGGTCGGTATGAACACTGAAGCTTTCTTT.

In its sample, this clonotype was seen many times. The chain uses TRBV6-2 or TRBV6-3 and TRBJ2-7; 7 nucleotides match TRBD2. The CDR3 has 14 residues. V shed 2 bases, J shed 4 bases, and the junction held 5 bases outside the gene matches. The germline V gene encodes CDR1 MNHEY and CDR2 SVGEGT. The CDR3 DNA sequence: TGTGCCAGCAGTTACCGCGGGAGTCGGTACGAGCAGTACTTC. Translating gives CASSYRGSRYEQYF.

This clonotype was picked up a small number of times. The junction does not match germline at one end; this may be a read error. The CDR3 sequence: CASSQVVGGSYDEQFF. The CDR3 nucleotides are TGTGCCAGCAGCCAAGTAGTTGGGGGTTCCTACGATGAGCAGTTCTTC. V usage is TRBV3-1 and J usage is TRBJ2-1, with D perhaps matching TRBD1 or TRBD2 (5 bases each). Germline-derived CDR1 and CDR2 are LGHDT and YNNKEL (reference sequence). The CDR3 spans 16 residues.

This clonotype was detected ten times or more. This chain uses TRBV28 with TRBJ2-1, with 16 bases identical to TRBD2. Trimming at V came to 5 bases and at J to 12 bases, leaving 10 bases not matched to a gene. CDR3 length equals 16 residues. Looked up from germline, CDR1 is MDHEN and CDR2 is SYDVKM. The CDR3 DNA reads as TGTGCCAGCAGTGCGATTAACGGGACTAGCGGGGGGGGGCAGTTCTTC. As protein: CASSAINGTSGGGQFF.

There are a few counts of this clonotype. The chain joins TRBV20-1 to TRBJ2-5; TRBD2 agrees at 12 bases. The germline V gene encodes CDR1 DFQATT and CDR2 SNEGSKA (reference sequence). The CDR3 is 15 amino acids. The V segment lost 6 bases and the J segment 5 bases; nucleotides outside the gene matches: 10. Here the CDR3 reads CSAPLAGGLGETQYF. The CDR3 region has the DNA TGCAGTGCCCCCCTAGCGGGAGGGCTTGGGGAGACCCAGTACTTC.

This clonotype showed up many times. J is TRBJ2-5 and V is TRBV4-1; 9 bases align to TRBD1. Germline V gene lookup returns CDR1 MGHRA and CDR2 YSYEKL. Losses at the gene ends were 4 bases for V and 4 bases for J; bases not matched to a gene: 13. The CDR3 totals 17 residues. CDR3 region: CASSPPGQGIGSETQYF. The CDR3 DNA follows: TGCGCCAGCAGCCCCCCGGGACAGGGTATTGGTTCAGAGACCCAGTACTTC.

The J gene is TRBJ2-7, the V gene TRBV19; the D is unclear. The CDR3 extends over 13 amino acids. Trimming took 4 bases from V and 2 from J, leaving 9 bases between them. The germline CDR1 and CDR2 sequences are LNHDA and SQIVND (reference sequence). The CDR3 DNA follows: TGTGCCAGTAGTACGACGGCTACCTACGAGCAGTACTTC. This translates into CASSTTATYEQYF.

There are many counts of this clonotype. The V gene is TRBV30, the J gene TRBJ1-2, with D uncertain. The V and J ends lost 0 bases and 8 bases respectively, with 13 bases between them. The germline V gene encodes CDR1 GTSNPN and CDR2 SVGIG (reference sequence). The CDR3 covers 13 residues. CDR3 region: CAWSVADSAGYTF. CDR3 nucleotides: TGTGCCTGGAGTGTAGCGGACTCGGCGGGCTACACCTTC.

The rearrangement joins TRBV15 to TRBJ2-7, with a weak D call TRBD2 (7 bases). The CDR3 runs 16 residues. Trimming took 0 bases from V and 4 from J, leaving 16 bases between them. Germline values: CDR1 LNHNV, CDR2 YYDKDF (reference sequence). The CDR3 here is CATSRDGGLTGYEQYF. The DNA for the CDR3 is TGTGCCACCAGCAGAGACGGGGGGCTAACGGGATACGAGCAGTACTTC.

V usage is TRBV7-9 and J usage is TRBJ2-1; D gene unclear. In germline, CDR1 is SEHNR, CDR2 FQNEAQ (reference sequence). Trimming stripped 0 bases from V and 5 bases from J, with 11 bases between. The CDR3 consists of 15 residues. The CDR3 coding sequence is TGTGCCAGCAGCTTAGCAGGTCAGCCAAACAATGAGCAGTTCTTC. Translated, it gives CASSLAGQPNNEQFF. The variable domain in full, completed from reference TRBV7-9 and TRBJ2-1, reads DTGVSQNPRHKITKRGQNVTFRCDPISEHNRLYWYRQTLGQGPEFLTYFQNEAQLEKSRLLSDRFSAERPKGSFSTLEIQRTEQGDSAMYLCASSLAGQPNNEQFFGPGTRLTVL.

This clonotype was seen repeatedly, ten times or more. V gene TRBV12-3 or TRBV12-4 combines with J gene TRBJ2-5; tentative D call: TRBD1 (5 bases). The CDR3 loop spans 13 amino acids. Trimming took 2 bases from V and 2 from J, leaving 6 bases between them. The CDR3 loop is CASSLQGQETQYF. The CDR3 DNA reads as TGTGCCAGCAGTTTACAGGGACAAGAGACCCAGTACTTC.

This clonotype was counted at least ten times. The chain combines TRBV20-1 with TRBJ1-2; 8 bases agree with TRBD1. Trimming cost V 1 base and J 4 bases; bases outside gene matches: 5. Germline V lookup: CDR1 DFQATT, CDR2 SNEGSKA (reference sequence). The CDR3 is made up of 14 amino acids. The CDR3 bases are TGCAGTGCTAGAGTGGGACAGGCCCTCTATGGCTACACCTTC. This gives the protein CSARVGQALYGYTF.

This clonotype was seen a handful of times. The CDR3: CASSSNRQGLVETQYF. CDR3 sequence (DNA): TGTGCCAGCAGCTCCAATAGACAGGGCCTGGTCGAGACCCAGTACTTC. This chain uses TRBV7-2 with TRBJ2-5; 7 bases fit TRBD1. Germline CDR1 SGHTA, CDR2 FQGNSA. CDR3 length equals 16 residues. Germline trimming cut 4 bases from V and 5 bases from J; bases unmatched to any gene: 13. Full variable domain (rest looked up from reference TRBV7-2 and TRBJ2-5): GAGVSQSPSNKVTEKGKDVELRCDPISGHTALYWYRQSLGQGLEFLIYFQGNSAPDKSGLPSDRFSAERTGGSVSTLTIQRTQQEDSAVYLCASSSNRQGLVETQYFGPGTRLLVL.

The rearrangement uses TRBV4-1 and TRBJ1-2; perhaps TRBD1 as D (6 bases). CDR3 length equals 13 residues. The germline CDR1 and CDR2 sequences are MGHRA and YSYEKL. Trimming took 1 base from V and 8 from J, leaving 11 bases between them. CDR3 in amino acids: CASSQGGADGYTF. CDR3 in DNA: TGCGCCAGCAGCCAAGGGGGGGCGGACGGCTACACCTTC.

Ten or more counts support this clonotype. CDR3 bases: TGTGCCACCAGTGATCGGACTAGCGGGAACTATGAGCAGTTCTTC. Translating it yields CATSDRTSGNYEQFF. V usage is TRBV24-1 and J usage is TRBJ2-1; 12 nucleotides line up with TRBD2. This CDR3 contains 15 residues. CDR1 is KGHDR, CDR2 SFDVKD, per germline. The V and J ends lost 3 bases and 8 bases, in that order; junction bases with no gene match: 4.

The V and J genes are TRBV6-2 or TRBV6-3 and TRBJ2-7, with a possible D match to TRBD1 (5 bases). The length of the CDR3 is 13 residues. CDR1 and CDR2 (germline): MNHEY, SVGEGT. The V and J ends lost 0 bases and 8 bases respectively, with 11 bases between them. CDR3 sequence reads: CASSYSGQLQQYF. CDR3 bases: TGTGCCAGCAGTTACTCGGGGCAGCTTCAGCAGTACTTC.

This chain connects TRBV7-2 to TRBJ1-3, with a tentative D call TRBD1 (5 bases). This CDR3 comprises 16 residues. With 7 bases removed from V and 2 bases from J, the gap between germline ends came to 18 bases. Looked up from germline, CDR1 is SGHTA and CDR2 is FQGNSA. CDR3 DNA sequence: TGTGCCAGCACCTCCCCCGGGGCCGCAACTGGAAACACCATATATTTT. Its translation is CASTSPGAATGNTIYF. Full variable domain (remainder filled in from reference TRBV7-2 and TRBJ1-3): GAGVSQSPSNKVTEKGKDVELRCDPISGHTALYWYRQSLGQGLEFLIYFQGNSAPDKSGLPSDRFSAERTGGSVSTLTIQRTQQEDSAVYLCASTSPGAATGNTIYFGEGSWLTVV.

This clonotype was found many times. V and J are TRBV20-1 and TRBJ2-1; possibly TRBD2 for D (7 bases). Germline V gene sequence: CDR1 DFQATT, CDR2 SNEGSKA (reference sequence). The CDR3 extends over 16 amino acids. Trimming cost V 0 bases and J 4 bases, with 16 bases left between them. CDR3 sequence (DNA): TGCAGTGCTAGAGATCAAAAAGGGGGGGGGTACAATGAGCAGTTCTTC. This codes for CSARDQKGGGYNEQFF.